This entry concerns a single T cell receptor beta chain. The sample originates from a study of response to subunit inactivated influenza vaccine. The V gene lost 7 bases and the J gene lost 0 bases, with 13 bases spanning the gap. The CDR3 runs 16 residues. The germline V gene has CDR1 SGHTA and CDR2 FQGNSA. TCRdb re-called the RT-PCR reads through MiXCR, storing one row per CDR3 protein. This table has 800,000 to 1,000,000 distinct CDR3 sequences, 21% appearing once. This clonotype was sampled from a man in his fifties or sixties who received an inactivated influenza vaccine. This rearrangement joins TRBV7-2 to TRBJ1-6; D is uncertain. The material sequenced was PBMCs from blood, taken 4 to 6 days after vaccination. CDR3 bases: TGTGCCAGCACCCTCGCCATGAGCTCCTATAATTCACCCCTCCACTTT. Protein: CASTLAMSSYNSPLHF. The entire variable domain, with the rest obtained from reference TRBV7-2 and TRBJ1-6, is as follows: GAGVSQSPSNKVTEKGKDVELRCDPISGHTALYWYRQSLGQGLEFLIYFQGNSAPDKSGLPSDRFSAERTGGSVSTLTIQRTQQEDSAVYLCASTLAMSSYNSPLHFGNGTRLTVT.